The 6 T cell receptor beta chains given below trace back to one sample, sequenced in a study of T-cell reconstitution after alpha-beta-depleted transplantation in children. For TCRbeta, the library was prepared with unique molecular identifiers. TCRdb reprocessed the PCR reads with MiXCR, giving one entry per CDR3 protein. The repertoire includes 200,000 to 250,000 distinct CDR3 sequences, 7.5% to 10% of them detected once, and over 4.5% sits in the top ten. The sequences come from PBMCs from the stem cell graft donor, collected from the stem cell graft. The source of these receptors is a human donor who donated a stem cell graft to a child with SCID.

This clonotype was observed many times. This chain joins TRBV5-1 and TRBJ1-6, with a tentative D call TRBD1 (6 bases). The CDR3 contains 14 residues. V shed 2 bases and J shed 8 bases, with 11 bases lying between them. Germline V gene lookup returns CDR1 SGHRS and CDR2 YFSETQ. CDR3 sequence (DNA): TGCGCCAGCAGCTTTACAGGGAGGGATTCACCCCTCCACTTT. This codes for CASSFTGRDSPLHF.

The sample holds many counts of this clonotype. The J gene is TRBJ1-2, the V gene TRBV12-3 or TRBV12-4; D call uncertain. There are 14 residues in the CDR3. Deletions cut 1 base from V and 3 bases from J, with 9 bases between. For the CDR3, the DNA is TGTGCCAGCAGTTTAGTTCGGAGCTACTATGGCTACACCTTC. The encoded protein is CASSLVRSYYGYTF.

By sample share, this clonotype is medium-sized. The rearrangement uses TRBV20-1 and TRBJ1-1; possible D gene TRBD1, 5 bases. The CDR3 is made up of 11 amino acids. Trimming shortened V by 6 bases and J by 7 bases, and 12 bases separated the two germline ends. In germline, CDR1 is DFQATT, CDR2 SNEGSKA (reference sequence). CDR3 coding DNA: TGCAGTGCCAGCTCAAGGGGTGAAGCTTTCTTT. It encodes CSASSRGEAFF.

This clonotype occurred many times. The rearrangement links TRBV13 to TRBJ1-4; D is undetermined. The ends were cut back, 3 bases at V and 0 bases at J, with 17 bases in the middle. CDR1 PRHDT and CDR2 FYEKMQ come from the germline V gene (reference sequence). The CDR3 totals 18 residues. CDR3 amino acids: CASSLGRITVATNEKLFF. For the CDR3, the DNA is TGTGCCAGCAGCTTGGGCAGAATAACCGTTGCAACTAATGAAAAACTGTTTTTT. The complete variable domain, with remaining parts taken from reference TRBV13 and TRBJ1-4, reads AAGVIQSPRHLIKEKRETATLKCYPIPRHDTVYWYQQGPGQDPQFLISFYEKMQSDKGSIPDRFSAQQFSDYHSELNMSSLELGDSALYFCASSLGRITVATNEKLFFGSGTQLSVL.

Ten or more counts support this clonotype. The chain couples TRBV12-3 or TRBV12-4 to TRBJ1-2; D unclear. The CDR3 consists of 13 residues. Trimming pared 7 bases from V and 0 bases from J, leaving 9 bases between. CDR3 region: CASTHLTNYGYTF. In nucleotides, the CDR3 is TGTGCCAGCACCCACCTAACTAACTATGGCTACACCTTC.

This clonotype has a handful of counts. This chain connects TRBV20-1 to TRBJ1-2; D unclear. The CDR3 totals 15 residues. The V end was cut by 1 base, the J end by 0 bases, with 12 bases between. Germline lookup yields CDR1 DFQATT and CDR2 SNEGSKA (reference sequence). The CDR3 loop is CSARGAVAANYGYTF. The CDR3 DNA follows: TGCAGTGCTAGAGGCGCAGTGGCAGCTAACTATGGCTACACCTTC.